This TCR beta chain was obtained from a study of T cells after yellow fever vaccination. Germline CDR1 is SGHTA and CDR2 is FQGNSA. V lost 6 bases and J 0 bases, leaving 14 bases between the germline ends. This CDR3 comprises 15 residues. General observations from the study: Abundant clonotypes from the bulk population could get into FACS-sorted repertoires as contaminants. Post-booster repertoires contained most primary-vaccination clones again (around 97% CD4, about 90% CD8).

This clonotype was counted a few times. Its cognate antigen is unknown. TCRdb itself ran the 5' RACE reads through MiXCR, one entry per CDR3 protein. The sample yields about 320,000 distinct CDR3 sequences, 3.5% to 4.5% seen once. This sequence joins TRBV7-2 and TRBJ1-1; D unclear. The receptor comes from a man aged 18-30 years who received the YFV17D yellow fever vaccine. Sample: PBMCs, taken 15 days after the yellow fever booster vaccination. The CDR3 region is CASRLHGAMNTEAFF. CDR3 in DNA: TGTGCCAGCAGACTACACGGCGCCATGAACACTGAAGCTTTCTTT.